This paragraph reports one T cell receptor (beta chain). What it binds is unknown. The table came from immunoSEQ multiplex PCR; TCRdb's copy has only in-frame clones and leaves some out. The profile covers around 30,000 clones, with more than 75% appearing a single time and 2% to 3% taken by the ten largest. Germline V gene lookup returns CDR1 SGHTA and CDR2 FQGNSA. The CDR3 runs 13 residues. The V and J ends lost 5 bases and 10 bases respectively, with 17 bases between them. These data come from a study of a mutant IDH1 vaccine in newly diagnosed glioma. Whole-study context: Patients received vaccination from 4-6 weeks after radiotherapy alone, or with temozolomide cycles. The treated group averaged about 41 years old and was roughly 60% male, roughly 38% female. Patients were pretreated with radiotherapy, temozolomide, or both, mostly both.

Time point described: week 23, last vaccination. In the vaccine, a single dose held 300 ug of the mutant IDH1 20-mer peptide, along with topical imiquimod. The sequencing used PBMCs, collected from a glioma patient whose treatment included an IDH1 peptide vaccine. The sequence came from a man aged 35-49 years with glioma. J is TRBJ1-1 and V is TRBV7-2; D ambiguous. The CDR3 is CASSPTWPWGAFF. CDR3 DNA sequence: TGTGCCAGCAGCCCCACGTGGCCCTGGGGAGCTTTCTTT.